These 30 T cell receptor beta chains share one sample of origin, sequenced in a study of cytomegalovirus exposure and HLA in healthy donors. PCR involved 60 Vbeta and 13 Jbeta primers. Libraries were prepared by immunoSEQ multiplex PCR; TCRdb keeps only in-frame clonotypes and omits some of them. The repertoire holds some 28,000 clones, with approximately 62% as singletons. The specimen sequenced was PBMCs. These receptors all come from a male donor in good health and CMV-seropositive.

There are a few counts of this clone. CDR3 coding DNA: TGTGCCAGCAGCTTAGGGAGGACGGGAGCTTTCTTT. Protein: CASSLGRTGAFF. V usage is TRBV7-9 and J usage is TRBJ1-1; the D is unclear. The ends were cut back, 1 base at V and 10 bases at J, with 10 bases in the middle. The CDR3 length is 12 residues. Germline lookup yields CDR1 SEHNR and CDR2 FQNEAQ (reference sequence).

This chain uses TRBV5-1 with TRBJ1-1; D call uncertain. Germline V gives CDR1 SGHRS, CDR2 YFSETQ. The ends were cut back, 3 bases at V and 0 bases at J, with 9 bases in the middle. The CDR3 has 14 amino acids. The CDR3 here is CASSSDGMNTEAFF. CDR3 DNA sequence: TGCGCCAGCAGCTCGGACGGGATGAACACTGAAGCTTTCTTT.

This clone is a singleton in its sample. This rearrangement joins TRBV7-9 to TRBJ2-7, with D perhaps TRBD1 (6 bases). Germline V gives CDR1 SEHNR, CDR2 FQNEAQ (reference sequence). Trimming pared 4 bases from V and 1 base from J, leaving 8 bases between. The CDR3 loop spans 13 amino acids. CDR3 nucleotides: TGTGCCAGCAGCTCAGGACAGTCCTACGAGCAGTACTTC. Amino acids: CASSSGQSYEQYF. The variable domain in full, completed from reference TRBV7-9 and TRBJ2-7, reads DTGVSQNPRHKITKRGQNVTFRCDPISEHNRLYWYRQTLGQGPEFLTYFQNEAQLEKSRLLSDRFSAERPKGSFSTLEIQRTEQGDSAMYLCASSSGQSYEQYFGPGTRLTVT.

The chain links TRBV27 to TRBJ2-2; no firm D call. The CDR3 sequence is 13 residues long. With 6 bases removed from V and 1 base from J, the gap between germline ends came to 6 bases. Germline CDR1 is MNHEY and CDR2 is SMNVEV (reference sequence). CDR3 region: CASRPVNTGELFF. The CDR3 nucleotides read TGTGCCAGCAGACCAGTGAACACCGGGGAGCTGTTTTTT.

The J gene is TRBJ1-1, the V gene TRBV5-1, with 8 bases matching TRBD1. J gave up 0 bases and V 5 bases, and 9 bases lay outside the gene matches. The CDR3 loop spans 16 amino acids. Germline CDR1 is SGHRS and CDR2 is YFSETQ. CDR3 bases: TGCGCCAGCAGTAAGGACAGGGTGTTGCTGAACACTGAAGCTTTCTTT. This encodes CASSKDRVLLNTEAFF.

This clone was picked up a small number of times. V usage is TRBV4-1 and J usage is TRBJ1-5; D is perhaps TRBD1 (5 bases). Germline lookup yields CDR1 MGHRA and CDR2 YSYEKL. This CDR3 region has 15 residues. V dropped 1 base and J dropped 7 bases, with 14 bases sitting between them. CDR3 nucleotides: TGCGCCAGCAGCCAAGGTCAGGGTAAGGAACAGCCCCAGCATTTT. Its translation is CASSQGQGKEQPQHF.

The CDR3 loop is CSVDTGIYGYTF. The CDR3 DNA follows: TGCAGCGTTGATACGGGGATTTATGGCTACACCTTC. The chain recombines TRBV29-1 with TRBJ1-2; no clear D. Germline V CDR1 and CDR2: SQVTM, ANQGSEA. Trimming stripped 3 bases from V and 5 bases from J, with 10 bases between. The CDR3 consists of 12 residues.

J is TRBJ2-7 and V is TRBV12-2; the table calls TRBD2, which could not be checked here. TRBV12-2 is given as a pseudogene. The CDR3 length is 12 residues. The DNA for the CDR3 is TGTGCAAGTCCGGACTGTCGCTACGAGCAGTACTTC. Its translation is CASPDCRYEQYF.

This chain connects TRBV7-9 to TRBJ2-3, with D unresolved. Germline assignment: CDR1 SEHNR and CDR2 FQNEAQ (reference sequence). The CDR3 contains 14 residues. V was clipped by 1 base and J by 2 bases, with 7 bases between them. CDR3 residues: CASSLDSFTDTQYF. Here the CDR3 DNA reads TGTGCCAGCAGCTTAGACAGTTTCACAGATACGCAGTATTTT.

This clone was found once. The rearrangement joins TRBV2 to TRBJ1-2; no clear D gene. This CDR3 contains 15 residues. Germline V CDR1 and CDR2: SNHLY, FYNNEI. V was clipped by 5 bases and J by 4 bases, with 17 bases between them. This chain's CDR3 is CASSREEGGLYGYTF. The CDR3 coding sequence is TGTGCCAGCAGTCGCGAAGAGGGAGGCCTCTATGGCTACACCTTC.

The V call is TRBV5-5, the J call TRBJ1-3, with no clear D. Germline CDR1 and CDR2: SGHKS and YYEKEE (reference sequence). Trimming removed 0 bases at V and 0 bases at J, with 13 bases between. CDR3 length: 17 residues. CDR3 nucleotides: TGTGCCAGCAGCTTGGCCCCCGTCTCTTTCTCTGGAAACACCATATATTTT. Its translation: CASSLAPVSFSGNTIYF.

This clone was seen only once. The J gene is TRBJ2-4, the V gene TRBV28; the match to TRBD1 covers 11 bases. The CDR3 is 14 amino acids. Germline trimming cut 7 bases from V and 6 bases from J; bases unmatched to any gene: 5. The germline gives CDR1 MDHEN, CDR2 SYDVKM. The CDR3 DNA reads as TGTGCCAGCAAAACCGGACAGGGGGCAAACATTCAGTACTTC. Protein product: CASKTGQGANIQYF.

The J gene is TRBJ1-2, the V gene TRBV7-9, with TRBD1 as a possible D gene (5 bases). With 3 bases removed from V and 8 bases from J, the gap between germline ends came to 10 bases. The CDR3 is 12 amino acids. Germline CDR1 reads SEHNR; CDR2 reads FQNEAQ (reference sequence). This chain's CDR3 is CASSFRVDGYTF. The CDR3 region has the DNA TGTGCCAGCAGCTTCAGGGTGGACGGCTACACCTTC. Drawing the rest from reference TRBV7-9 and TRBJ1-2, the complete variable domain is DTGVSQNPRHKITKRGQNVTFRCDPISEHNRLYWYRQTLGQGPEFLTYFQNEAQLEKSRLLSDRFSAERPKGSFSTLEIQRTEQGDSAMYLCASSFRVDGYTFGSGTRLTVV.

The V and J genes are TRBV5-1 and TRBJ2-5, with 7 bases that match TRBD1. J lost 2 bases, V lost 2 bases, and 3 bases had no gene match. Germline assignment: CDR1 SGHRS and CDR2 YFSETQ. This CDR3 is built from 14 residues. The CDR3 sequence: CASSLRQGQETQYF. CDR3 DNA sequence: TGCGCCAGCAGCTTAAGACAGGGACAAGAGACCCAGTACTTC.

The gene calls are TRBV28 and TRBJ2-7; TRBD2 matches 8 bases. The V gene end was trimmed by 6 bases and the J gene end by 1 base; junction bases not matched to a gene: 8. The CDR3 has 15 residues. Germline V gene sequence: CDR1 MDHEN, CDR2 SYDVKM. The CDR3 is CASRSGGGGSYEQYF. CDR3 coding DNA: TGTGCCAGCAGGTCAGGCGGCGGGGGGTCCTACGAGCAGTACTTC.

V gene TRBV18 combines with J gene TRBJ2-6, with 11 positions matching TRBD1. From germline, CDR1 is KGHSH and CDR2 LQKENI. Losses at the gene ends were 6 bases for V and 3 bases for J; bases not matched to a gene: 4. The CDR3 is made up of 16 amino acids. The CDR3 DNA is TGTGCCAGCTCTCGGACAGGGGGCTTTGGGGCCAACGTCCTGACTTTC. This sequence encodes CASSRTGGFGANVLTF.

This clone was seen just once. The chain carries TRBV7-9 and TRBJ1-5, with D unresolved. Looked up from germline, CDR1 is SEHNR and CDR2 is FQNEAQ (reference sequence). The CDR3 has 13 residues. V lost 3 bases, J lost 1 base, and 4 bases lay in between. In DNA form, the CDR3 reads TGTGCCAGCAGCTTCGGGAGCAATCAGCCCCAGCATTTT. Translated, it gives CASSFGSNQPQHF.

The chain recombines TRBV11-3 with TRBJ1-2; weak D call: TRBD1 (6 bases). V was trimmed by 5 bases and J by 1 base, leaving 14 bases between them. CDR1 is SGHNT, CDR2 YENEEA, per germline. This CDR3 comprises 15 residues. CDR3 sequence reads: CASSPSHRVNYGYTF. CDR3 DNA: TGTGCCAGCAGCCCATCCCACAGGGTTAACTATGGCTACACCTTC.

The gene calls are TRBV28 and TRBJ2-3; a weak D match, TRBD1 (6 bases). Germline CDR1 reads MDHEN; CDR2 reads SYDVKM. Trimming stripped 4 bases from V and 9 bases from J, with 11 bases between. The CDR3 sequence is 12 residues long. The CDR3 here is CASSSAQGTQYF. Here the CDR3 DNA reads TGTGCCAGCAGTTCCGCCCAGGGGACGCAGTATTTT.

The chain carries TRBV6-5 and TRBJ2-7; 8 bases agree with TRBD1. The CDR3 is 15 residues long. CDR1 and CDR2 (germline): MNHEY, SVGAGI. V dropped 2 bases and J dropped 5; count of bases not matched to a gene: 8. CDR3 nucleotide sequence: TGTGCCAGCAGTTACCGAGGGACAGGTACCGACGAGCAGTACTTC. Its translation: CASSYRGTGTDEQYF.

This clone has a handful of counts. The J gene is TRBJ1-1, the V gene TRBV29-1; maybe TRBD1 (5 bases). The V end was cut by 4 bases, the J end by 0 bases, with 9 bases between. The CDR3 runs 13 residues. Germline V gives CDR1 SQVTM, CDR2 ANQGSEA. CDR3: CSVAETVNTEAFF. The CDR3 DNA follows: TGCAGCGTTGCTGAGACAGTGAACACTGAAGCTTTCTTT.

This clone was picked up one time. The chain links TRBV30 to TRBJ1-4; no reliable D call. Germline CDR1 is GTSNPN and CDR2 is SVGIG (reference sequence). Trimming stripped 4 bases from V and 5 bases from J, with 11 bases between. This CDR3 has 13 amino acids. The CDR3 protein is CAWNLELNEKLFF. In DNA form, the CDR3 reads TGTGCCTGGAATCTCGAGTTAAATGAAAAACTGTTTTTT.

Concerning this clone itself: Germline is not matched at one junction end, which may reflect a read error. The V call is TRBV28, the J call TRBJ2-7; 7 bases are a match to TRBD1. Germline V CDR1 and CDR2: MDHEN, SYDVKM. The CDR3 length is 14 residues. The CDR3 DNA sequence: TGTGCCAGCAATGAACAGGGGTTTTCCTATGAGCAGTACTTC. Amino acids: CASNEQGFSYEQYF.

This clone was seen only once. This chain joins TRBV28 and TRBJ1-2, with a tentative D call TRBD1 (6 bases). Trimming took off 7 bases at V and 2 bases at J, with 8 bases between the two ends. Germline-derived CDR1 and CDR2 are MDHEN and SYDVKM. This CDR3 has 12 residues. CDR3 residues: CASTGQNYGYTF. The CDR3 DNA sequence: TGTGCCAGCACTGGACAGAACTATGGCTACACCTTC.

The chain employs TRBV2 and TRBJ2-3; possible D gene TRBD1, 5 bases. Germline CDR1 and CDR2: SNHLY and FYNNEI. The CDR3 loop spans 11 amino acids. V shed 11 bases and J shed 4 bases, with 10 bases lying between them. As DNA, the CDR3 is TGTGCCGCCTCGACAGCAGATACGCAGTATTTT. Translated, it gives CAASTADTQYF. Drawing the rest from reference TRBV2 and TRBJ2-3, the complete variable domain is EPEVTQTPSHQVTQMGQEVILRCVPISNHLYFYWYRQILGQKVEFLVSFYNNEISEKSEIFDDQFSVERPDGSNFTLKIRSTKLEDSAMYFCAASTADTQYFGPGTRLTVL.

This clone was counted many times. This chain connects TRBV27 to TRBJ1-2; TRBD1 aligns across 7 bases. After removal of 3 bases from V and 8 bases from J, the junction contained 6 bases not matched to a gene. The CDR3 totals 13 residues. The germline V gene has CDR1 MNHEY and CDR2 SMNVEV (reference sequence). The CDR3 sequence is CASSLRGPEGYTF. In DNA, the CDR3 is TGTGCCAGCAGTTTGAGGGGGCCCGAAGGCTACACCTTC.

This clone was seen a handful of times. The chain joins TRBV4-1 to TRBJ2-2; 9 bases match TRBD1. The CDR3 contains 18 residues. V shed 0 bases and J 5 bases; nucleotides not matched to a gene: 10. CDR1 MGHRA and CDR2 YSYEKL come from the germline V gene. Here the CDR3 DNA reads TGCGCCAGCAGCCAAGATCCGCTAGGACAGGGGAGGACCGGGGAGCTGTTTTTT. Translated: CASSQDPLGQGRTGELFF.

The chain employs TRBV5-6 and TRBJ2-1; TRBD2 matches at 13 bases. The CDR3 has 17 residues. V shed 4 bases, J shed 2 bases, and the junction held 6 bases outside the gene matches. Germline V gene sequence: CDR1 SGHDT, CDR2 YYEEEE. CDR3 sequence reads: CASSRLAGGGTYNEQFF. DNA for the CDR3: TGTGCCAGCAGCCGACTAGCGGGAGGTGGGACCTACAATGAGCAGTTCTTC.

This chain connects TRBV4-1 to TRBJ2-1; TRBD2 matches 8 bases. This CDR3 has 17 amino acids. The germline V gene encodes CDR1 MGHRA and CDR2 YSYEKL. Trimming removed 3 bases from V and 3 bases from J; junction bases left unmatched: 10. CDR3 amino acids: CASSQGVLAGGYNEQFF. The CDR3 region has the DNA TGCGCCAGCAGCCAGGGCGTTCTAGCGGGCGGCTACAATGAGCAGTTCTTC.

The rearrangement uses TRBV6-5 and TRBJ1-2; D gene uncertain. Germline assignment: CDR1 MNHEY and CDR2 SVGAGI. V was shortened by 6 bases and J by 0 bases, with 8 bases between the two germline ends. CDR3 length: 13 amino acids. CDR3 region: CASSPSANYGYTF. CDR3 DNA sequence: TGTGCCAGCAGCCCCTCTGCTAACTATGGCTACACCTTC.